The 4 T cell receptor beta chains presented below share a single source sample, sequenced in a study of cytotoxic CD8 clonotypes in ibrutinib-treated CLL. Only in-frame clones appear in the TCRdb table, and some are missing; sequencing was by immunoSEQ multiplex PCR. Among approximately 23,000 clones, around 80% were seen once, and the ten largest hold roughly 7.6%. Sequencing used PBMCs, obtained before ibrutinib treatment. These receptor sequences come from a human donor with chronic lymphocytic leukemia.

V usage is TRBV30 and J usage is TRBJ1-5; unclear D gene. The CDR3 is made up of 13 amino acids. With 3 bases removed from V and 3 bases from J, the gap between germline ends came to 9 bases. Germline V lookup: CDR1 GTSNPN, CDR2 SVGIG (reference sequence). The CDR3 bases are TGTGCCTGGAGCTCCCAAATCAATCAGCCCCAGCATTTT. It translates to CAWSSQINQPQHF.

The chain employs TRBV9 and TRBJ1-4; 8 bases are a match to TRBD1. The germline CDR1 and CDR2 sequences are SGDLS and YYNGEE. This CDR3 is built from 16 residues. J lost 2 bases, V lost 4 bases, and 7 bases had no gene match. The CDR3 protein is CASSLLTGGTNEKLFF. The CDR3 DNA follows: TGTGCCAGCAGCCTTCTCACAGGGGGTACTAATGAAAAACTGTTTTTT.

This sequence joins TRBV10-3 and TRBJ1-2, with TRBD1 matching over 9 bases. The junction had 6 bases not matched to a gene; V was cut back by 6 bases and J by 10 bases. Germline assignment: CDR1 ENHRY and CDR2 SYGVKD. The CDR3 length is 12 residues. This CDR3 is CAIRPGQGYYTF. The CDR3 DNA is TGTGCCATCAGGCCGGGACAGGGTTACTACACCTTC.

V usage is TRBV7-9 and J usage is TRBJ1-3; D ambiguous. The CDR3 has 13 amino acids. Germline CDR1 is SEHNR and CDR2 is FQNEAQ (reference sequence). Trimming cost V 3 bases and J 1 base, with 4 bases left between them. This chain's CDR3 is CASSFASGNTIYF. The CDR3 DNA follows: TGTGCCAGCAGCTTCGCATCTGGAAACACCATATATTTT.